The next 30 T cell receptor beta chains were all read from a single sample in a study of shared clonotypes between healthy human individuals. Some clones are missing from TCRdb's copy, which holds only in-frame ones; the method was immunoSEQ multiplex PCR. There are fewer than 550,000 clones in the sample; nearly 80% occur only once, and around 13% lies in the top ten. The sequencing input was PBMCs. Receptors originate from a woman aged 40 to 55 in good health. Some clones in this sample may be carry-over from other donors' samples.

The V and J genes are TRBV6-4 and TRBJ2-2; D not resolved. Germline-derived CDR1 and CDR2 are MRHNA and SNTAGT. The CDR3 contains 14 residues. Trimming took 8 bases from V and 4 from J, leaving 14 bases between them. The CDR3: CASEARPSTGELFF. For the CDR3, the DNA is TGTGCCAGCGAAGCTAGACCGTCCACCGGGGAGCTGTTTTTT.

The chain uses TRBV5-4 and TRBJ1-2; D gene unclear. With 0 bases removed from V and 2 bases from J, the gap between germline ends came to 8 bases. The length of the CDR3 is 14 residues. Germline V CDR1 and CDR2: SGHNT, YYREEE (reference sequence). The CDR3 is CASSLGQKNYGYTF. In DNA form, the CDR3 reads TGTGCCAGCAGCTTGGGTCAGAAGAACTATGGCTACACCTTC.

This clone showed up just once. This chain joins TRBV4-1 and TRBJ2-1; 7 nucleotides line up with TRBD2. This CDR3 comprises 17 residues. The V gene's germline CDR1 is MGHRA and CDR2 YSYEKL. The junction had 7 bases not matched to a gene; V was cut back by 1 base and J by 1 base. In DNA form, the CDR3 reads TGCGCCAGCAGCCAAGGCCACCTAGCGGCATCCTACAATGAGCAGTTCTTC. Its protein product is CASSQGHLAASYNEQFF.

This clone was seen just once. V gene TRBV28 combines with J gene TRBJ2-2; 7 nucleotides agree with TRBD2. The CDR3 is 14 residues long. J lost 2 bases, V lost 6 bases, and 3 bases had no gene match. Germline lookup yields CDR1 MDHEN and CDR2 SYDVKM. The CDR3 here is CASRRLANTGELFF. The CDR3 bases are TGTGCCAGCAGGCGACTAGCTAACACCGGGGAGCTGTTTTTT. Full variable domain (outside the CDR3, taken from reference TRBV28 and TRBJ2-2): DVKVTQSSRYLVKRTGEKVFLECVQDMDHENMFWYRQDPGLGLRLIYFSYDVKMKEKGDIPEGYSVSREKKERFSLILESASTNQTSMYLCASRRLANTGELFFGEGSRLTVL.

The chain carries TRBV5-1 and TRBJ2-7, with D perhaps TRBD1 (6 bases). Germline lookup yields CDR1 SGHRS and CDR2 YFSETQ. This CDR3 has 14 residues. V lost 1 base and J 3 bases, leaving 11 bases between the germline ends. CDR3 loop: CASSLKNRDYEQYF. DNA for the CDR3: TGCGCCAGCAGCTTGAAGAACAGGGACTACGAGCAGTACTTC.

This clone was seen a handful of times. The genes are TRBV7-9 and TRBJ2-7; D is ambiguous. Germline CDR1 is SEHNR and CDR2 is FQNEAQ (reference sequence). There are 12 residues in the CDR3. The germline V and J ends were trimmed by 5 bases and 1 base, with 6 bases remaining between them. The CDR3 DNA follows: TGTGCCAGCAGCCCAATGTCCTACGAGCAGTACTTC. This encodes CASSPMSYEQYF.

This clone was found many times. This chain connects TRBV19 to TRBJ1-5; no firm D call. CDR3 size: 12 residues. Germline V CDR1 and CDR2: LNHDA, SQIVND (reference sequence). Trimming shortened V by 5 bases and J by 6 bases, and 8 bases separated the two germline ends. The CDR3 spells CASSLLFQPQHF. The CDR3, as DNA: TGTGCCAGTAGTCTATTATTTCAGCCCCAGCATTTT.

The chain recombines TRBV7-2 with TRBJ2-1; tentative D call: TRBD2 (7 bases). Trimming shortened V by 1 base and J by 4 bases, and 11 bases separated the two germline ends. This CDR3 spans 15 amino acids. In germline, CDR1 is SGHTA, CDR2 FQGNSA. CDR3 loop: CASSLGGGWYNEQFF. DNA for the CDR3: TGTGCCAGCAGCTTAGGGGGGGGCTGGTACAATGAGCAGTTCTTC.

This chain connects TRBV7-9 to TRBJ2-3; 8 nucleotides agree with TRBD2. The length of the CDR3 is 17 residues. Germline lookup yields CDR1 SEHNR and CDR2 FQNEAQ (reference sequence). V was pared by 5 bases and J by 0 bases, with 10 bases of the junction left unmatched. Here the CDR3 reads CASSPDRTGGSTDTQYF. The CDR3, as DNA: TGTGCCAGCAGCCCAGACAGGACGGGAGGGAGCACAGATACGCAGTATTTT. Drawing the rest from reference TRBV7-9 and TRBJ2-3, the complete variable domain is DTGVSQNPRHKITKRGQNVTFRCDPISEHNRLYWYRQTLGQGPEFLTYFQNEAQLEKSRLLSDRFSAERPKGSFSTLEIQRTEQGDSAMYLCASSPDRTGGSTDTQYFGPGTRLTVL.

This clone was recorded once. J is TRBJ2-7 and V is TRBV11-3; 8 bases agree with TRBD2. This CDR3 spans 14 amino acids. The ends lost 5 bases at V and 5 bases at J; junction bases unmatched: 8. The germline CDR1 and CDR2 sequences are SGHNT and YENEEA. The CDR3 reads CASSQSGRSHEQYF. Written as DNA, the CDR3 is TGTGCCAGCAGCCAGAGCGGGAGAAGCCACGAGCAGTACTTC. Together with reference TRBV11-3 and TRBJ2-7, the CDR3 gives the full variable domain: EAGVVQSPRYKIIEKKQPVAFWCNPISGHNTLYWYLQNLGQGPELLIRYENEEAVDDSQLPKDRFSAERLKGVDSTLKIQPAELGDSAVYLCASSQSGRSHEQYFGPGTRLTVT.

The chain has TRBV7-9 and TRBJ2-7, with D unresolved. The CDR3 is 14 residues long. Germline lookup yields CDR1 SEHNR and CDR2 FQNEAQ (reference sequence). Trimming cost V 3 bases and J 4 bases, with 13 bases left between them. The CDR3 DNA follows: TGTGCCAGCAGCTTCTACGGATACGCATACGAGCAGTACTTC. Residues: CASSFYGYAYEQYF.

The gene calls are TRBV7-2 and TRBJ2-3; a weak D match, TRBD1 (5 bases). The V gene lost 3 bases and the J gene lost 0 bases, with 7 bases spanning the gap. The CDR3 is 14 residues long. From germline, CDR1 is SGHTA and CDR2 FQGNSA. This CDR3 is CASSLDISTDTQYF. In DNA, the CDR3 is TGTGCCAGCAGCTTGGACATAAGCACAGATACGCAGTATTTT.

V usage is TRBV5-5 and J usage is TRBJ2-1; D ambiguous. V was pared by 4 bases and J by 9 bases, with 11 bases between. The length of the CDR3 is 12 residues. The V gene's germline CDR1 is SGHKS and CDR2 YYEKEE (reference sequence). The CDR3 loop reads CASSPGLFEQFF. CDR3 bases: TGTGCCAGCAGCCCTGGGCTTTTTGAGCAGTTCTTC. Looking up the rest from reference TRBV5-5 and TRBJ2-1 gives the full variable domain: DAGVTQSPTHLIKTRGQQVTLRCSPISGHKSVSWYQQVLGQGPQFIFQYYEKEERGRGNFPDRFSARQFPNYSSELNVNALLLGDSALYLCASSPGLFEQFFGPGTRLTVL.

The CDR3 region has the DNA TGTGCCAGTAGTATCACAGTAGCATGGGAGCAGTTCTTC. This codes for CASSITVAWEQFF. The chain links TRBV19 to TRBJ2-1; D is unclear. Germline lookup yields CDR1 LNHDA and CDR2 SQIVND (reference sequence). V lost 3 bases and J 10 bases, leaving 13 bases between the germline ends. This CDR3 comprises 13 residues.

This chain uses TRBV15 with TRBJ2-5; perhaps TRBD2 as D (7 bases). V lost 3 bases to trimming and J lost 5 bases, with 19 bases between them. Germline V CDR1 and CDR2: LNHNV, YYDKDF (reference sequence). The CDR3 runs 16 residues. The CDR3 loop reads CATSRGGGEGFETQYF. In DNA form, the CDR3 reads TGTGCCACCAGCAGGGGAGGGGGGGAAGGATTCGAGACCCAGTACTTC.

As for this clone: Additional DNA sequences in this sample encode the identical CDR3. The gene calls are TRBV9 and TRBJ1-1; D is ambiguous. The CDR3 is 13 residues long. Trimming shortened V by 0 bases and J by 0 bases, and 3 bases separated the two germline ends. Per germline, CDR1 SGDLS and CDR2 YYNGEE. In nucleotides, the CDR3 is TGTGCCAGCAGCGTAGAATTGAACACTGAAGCTTTCTTT. This codes for CASSVELNTEAFF.

The chain links TRBV11-2 to TRBJ2-6; TRBD1 matches 11 bases. The CDR3 spans 17 residues. V lost 5 bases, J lost 4 bases, and 7 bases stayed unmatched. Germline V gene data show CDR1 as SGHAT and CDR2 as FQNNGV. CDR3 protein: CASSPRDRGSGANVLTF. DNA of the CDR3: TGTGCCAGCAGCCCCCGGGACAGGGGGTCAGGGGCCAACGTCCTGACTTTC.

V and J are TRBV5-4 and TRBJ2-7; 8 nucleotides match TRBD2. CDR3 length: 15 residues. Germline V gene sequence: CDR1 SGHNT, CDR2 YYREEE (reference sequence). Trimming removed 4 bases from V and 0 bases from J; junction bases left unmatched: 6. The CDR3 DNA follows: TGTGCCAGCAGCCCCGGGGGGGGCAGCTCCTACGAGCAGTACTTC. The encoded protein is CASSPGGGSSYEQYF.

The rearrangement links TRBV27 to TRBJ2-7; 7 bases match TRBD1. The junction had 12 bases not matched to a gene; V was cut back by 8 bases and J by 5 bases. The V gene's germline CDR1 is MNHEY and CDR2 SMNVEV (reference sequence). There are 14 residues in the CDR3. This CDR3 is CASWTATGSHEQYF. CDR3 nucleotide sequence: TGTGCCAGCTGGACCGCGACAGGGAGCCACGAGCAGTACTTC.

The rearrangement joins TRBV7-2 to TRBJ2-7; TRBD1 agrees at 7 bases. V gave up 8 bases and J gave up 3 bases; unmatched junction bases: 7. The CDR3 runs 13 residues. Germline CDR1 and CDR2: SGHTA and FQGNSA. The DNA of the CDR3 is TGTGCCAGCGGCCGGGACAGACACTACGAGCAGTACTTC. This sequence encodes CASGRDRHYEQYF.

The chain uses TRBV7-8 and TRBJ1-2, with 8 bases lining up with TRBD1. The V gene end was trimmed by 6 bases and the J gene end by 5 bases; junction bases not matched to a gene: 11. CDR3 length equals 15 residues. CDR1 and CDR2 from the germline V gene are SGHVS and FQNEAQ. Here the CDR3 DNA reads TGTGCCAGCAGGGAAAGACAGGGGTCGGGATATGGCTACACCTTC. This encodes CASRERQGSGYGYTF.

The gene calls are TRBV30 and TRBJ1-3, with D hard to call. The DNA matches TRBJ2-2 better at its end, which makes the J call doubtful. CDR1 and CDR2 from the germline V gene are GTSNPN and SVGIG (reference sequence). There are 14 residues in the CDR3. The DNA of the CDR3 is TGTGCCTGGAGTCGGGTAGGGTTGTACGGGGAGCTGTTTTTT. This encodes CAWSRVGLYGELFF.

Of note for this clone: Other DNA sequences in the sample encode the same CDR3. V and J are TRBV29-1 and TRBJ1-1, with TRBD1 identical over 7 bases. Trimming took 5 bases from V and 2 from J; bases not matched to a gene: 5. Looked up from germline, CDR1 is SQVTM and CDR2 is ANQGSEA. The CDR3 loop spans 13 amino acids. The DNA for the CDR3 is TGCAGCGTTACCGGGACAGCAAACACTGAAGCTTTCTTT. It codes for CSVTGTANTEAFF.

The chain links TRBV7-8 to TRBJ2-7, with D perhaps TRBD1 (5 bases). The CDR3 length is 15 residues. V dropped 7 bases and J dropped 5 bases, with 21 bases sitting between them. Germline V gives CDR1 SGHVS, CDR2 FQNEAQ. The CDR3 sequence: CASNPYRGFGDEQYF. DNA for the CDR3: TGTGCCAGCAACCCATATAGGGGATTTGGCGACGAGCAGTACTTC.

In the case of this clone: A much larger clone is a single base away; this may be a read error. CDR3 DNA sequence: TGTGCCAGCAGCGCGACTAGCACAGATACGCAGTATTTT. Translated, it gives CASSATSTDTQYF. The gene calls are TRBV4-2 and TRBJ2-3, with D hard to call. From germline, CDR1 is LGHNA and CDR2 YNFKEQ. The CDR3 totals 13 residues. Trimming took 5 bases from V and 0 from J, leaving 6 bases between them.

The rearrangement uses TRBV9 and TRBJ2-2; D remains unclear. This CDR3 is 15 amino acids long. The germline V gene has CDR1 SGDLS and CDR2 YYNGEE. V was pared by 4 bases and J by 2 bases, with 12 bases between. The CDR3 DNA reads as TGTGCCAGCAGCAGGTGGGCCCGAAACACCGGGGAGCTGTTTTTT. It codes for CASSRWARNTGELFF.

The CDR3 spells CASSPGPEVETQYF. CDR3 bases: TGCGCCAGCAGCCCCGGTCCGGAGGTAGAGACCCAGTACTTC. V gene TRBV5-1 combines with J gene TRBJ2-5; D is perhaps TRBD2 (5 bases). CDR3 length: 14 amino acids. Looked up from germline, CDR1 is SGHRS and CDR2 is YFSETQ. The ends were cut back, 4 bases at V and 4 bases at J, with 14 bases in the middle.

The chain joins TRBV28 to TRBJ1-4; D remains ambiguous. With 4 bases removed from V and 3 bases from J, the gap between germline ends came to 12 bases. From germline, CDR1 is MDHEN and CDR2 SYDVKM. CDR3 size: 15 residues. The CDR3 sequence: CASSSQQEPNEKLFF. CDR3 nucleotide sequence: TGTGCCAGCAGTTCCCAGCAGGAGCCTAATGAAAAACTGTTTTTT.

V usage is TRBV30 and J usage is TRBJ2-3; D gene ambiguous. The germline V gene encodes CDR1 GTSNPN and CDR2 SVGIG (reference sequence). The V and J ends lost 0 bases and 2 bases respectively, with 12 bases between them. The CDR3 covers 15 residues. CDR3 bases: TGTGCCTGGAGTGTATATGGGAACCCCACAGATACGCAGTATTTT. Its translation: CAWSVYGNPTDTQYF.

The chain combines TRBV18 with TRBJ2-7, with unresolved D. The germline gives CDR1 KGHSH, CDR2 LQKENI. The V end was cut by 1 base, the J end by 0 bases, with 13 bases between. This CDR3 has 16 amino acids. CDR3 amino acids: CASSPLALLSSYEQYF. CDR3 DNA sequence: TGTGCCAGCTCACCACTGGCCCTACTGAGCTCCTACGAGCAGTACTTC.